This note documents a single TCR beta chain sequence. Method: immunoSEQ multiplex PCR; TCRdb's copy keeps in-frame clones and lacks some. This table holds about 84,000 clones, approximately 89% found once. This record belongs to a study of OX40 agonist ivuxolimab in advanced cancers. There are 15 residues in the CDR3. Trimming took 3 bases from V and 1 from J; bases not matched to a gene: 5. Germline CDR1 is KGHSH and CDR2 is LQKENI. The gene calls are TRBV18 and TRBJ1-1; TRBD1 agrees at 7 bases. The sequence was obtained from an adult with an advanced solid tumor such as melanoma, head and neck, liver or kidney cancer. The specimen comprised CD4+ or CD8+ T cells sorted from blood, sampled in a trial of the OX40 agonist ivuxolimab. CDR3 coding DNA: TGTGCCAGCTCACCCGACAGGGTGGCGAACACTGAAGCTTTCTTT. The encoded protein is CASSPDRVANTEAFF.